The rows below give T cell receptor beta chains drawn from one sample of a study of blood T cell repertoires in COVID-19. Using immunoSEQ multiplex PCR, the repertoire was profiled, and TCRdb retains in-frame clones only, with some absent. The data hold some 190,000 clones, with 82% observed a single time. Sample: peripheral blood. The receptors derive from a woman of 80 years or more with active or convalescent COVID-19. The conserved cysteine and the conserved F or W are not part of the CDR3 here.

J,V,CDR3
TRBJ1-5,TRBV6-5,ASAPGFHSNQPQH
TRBJ1-5,TRBV3-1/TRBV3-2,ASSQEEYRTGISNQPQH
TRBJ1-1,TRBV7-2,ASSLGTHTGFGSEAF
TRBJ1-1,TRBV25-1,ASSESMGRGNTEAF
TRBJ1-4,TRBV5-1,ASSLTGGNEKLF
TRBJ2-7,TRBV5-1,ASSLDRVLYEQY
TRBJ2-1,TRBV6-2/TRBV6-3,ASSLGLAEGYNEQF
TRBJ1-2,TRBV2,ASSQYKGVGGYT
TRBJ2-7,TRBV4-1,ASSQLVLTSGRAYEQY
TRBJ2-1,TRBV7-3,ASSPGQKQF
TRBJ2-2,TRBV5-1,ASRARGSRNTGELF
TRBJ2-7,TRBV5-1,ASSLGGRATYEQY
TRBJ1-2,TRBV19,ASSETGTLRGYT
TRBJ1-6,TRBV5-8,ASSLGARGGSPLH
TRBJ1-5,TRBV27,ASSLSPTGSQPQH
TRBJ2-1,TRBV3-1/TRBV3-2,ASSLAGHNEQF
TRBJ1-3,TRBV4-2,ASSREDSPGNTIY
TRBJ1-1,TRBV7-3,ASGMTGTNTEAF
TRBJ1-1,TRBV2,ASEAEKTEAF
TRBJ1-1,TRBV18,ASSLGQINTEAF
TRBJ1-2,TRBV30,AWTQGVYGYT
TRBJ1-2,TRBV25-1,ASTGGVNYGYT
TRBJ1-6,TRBV28,ASSFRRTNSPLH
TRBJ2-5,TRBV7-9,ASSLWLAGQETQY
TRBJ1-1,TRBV5-1,ASSPGGVEAF
TRBJ1-1,TRBV28,ASSFRWATEAF
TRBJ2-7,TRBV19,ASQGEREGLCNYEQY
TRBJ2-7,TRBV10-3,AISANGGKAYEQY
TRBJ2-3,TRBV25-1,ASSERPNDRLGTQY
TRBJ2-7,TRBV15,ATSRGGRGSYEQY
TRBJ2-3,TRBV2,ASSERGLAVTDTQY
TRBJ1-5,TRBV7-2,ASSLGSNGNQPQH
TRBJ1-5,TRBV5-5,ASSLLRDRASQPQH
TRBJ2-2,TRBV5-1,ASSLATSGITGELF
TRBJ1-6,TRBV6-5,ASSYSTMGNSPLH
TRBJ1-2,TRBV15,ATSPLLYGYT
TRBJ1-3,TRBV9,ASSATVGRGNTIY
TRBJ2-1,TRBV5-1,ATSGTSGTDEQF
TRBJ1-1,TRBV2,ASSEARTANTEAF
TRBJ2-3,TRBV7-2,ASSLGGSPLAADTQY
TRBJ1-1,TRBV14,ASSHRSGRHTEAF
TRBJ2-7,TRBV5-4,ASSARTSGTLEQY
TRBJ1-2,TRBV6-5,ASTRQGGGYT
TRBJ1-2,TRBV5-1,ASSLDGQEPLVGYT
TRBJ1-3,TRBV5-5,ASSFRQASSGNTIY
TRBJ2-3,TRBV12-5,ASGLGRTSGTDTQY
TRBJ2-1,TRBV27,ASHNRWAGEQF
TRBJ1-2,TRBV7-9,ASSLVGTDYYGYT
TRBJ1-5,TRBV2,ASSRGESDQPQH
TRBJ1-1,TRBV29-1,SIGTASSLNTEAF
TRBJ1-1,TRBV7-3,ASSLYSRTEAF
TRBJ2-7,TRBV27,ASSFGGLPYEQY
TRBJ2-7,TRBV19,ASSIDGAYEQY
TRBJ2-1,TRBV9,ASSYEGLAEDNEQF
TRBJ2-7,TRBV11-2,ASSLGAKRFPYEQY
TRBJ2-3,TRBV7-3,ASSLRMGDTQY
TRBJ1-2,TRBV6-4,AGSFGTASNYGYT
TRBJ2-7,TRBV28,ASSPSGTATYEQY
TRBJ2-2,TRBV19,ASTAGGGQSSGITGELF